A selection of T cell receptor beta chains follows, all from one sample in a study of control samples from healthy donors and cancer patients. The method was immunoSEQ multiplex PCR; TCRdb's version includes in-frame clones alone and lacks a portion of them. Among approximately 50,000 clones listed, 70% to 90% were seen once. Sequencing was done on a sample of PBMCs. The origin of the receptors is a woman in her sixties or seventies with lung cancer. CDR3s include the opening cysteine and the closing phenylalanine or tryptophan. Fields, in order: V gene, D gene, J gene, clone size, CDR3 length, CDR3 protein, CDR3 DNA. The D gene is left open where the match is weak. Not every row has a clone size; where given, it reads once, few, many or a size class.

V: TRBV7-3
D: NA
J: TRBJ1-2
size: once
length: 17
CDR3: CASSLDPSATPLYGYTF
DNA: TGTGCCAGCAGCTTAGATCCCTCGGCGACGCCTTTATATGGCTACACCTTC

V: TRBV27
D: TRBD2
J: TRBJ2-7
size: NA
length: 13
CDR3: CASGGGDRDEQYF
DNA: TGTGCCAGCGGTGGGGGGGATCGGGACGAGCAGTACTTC

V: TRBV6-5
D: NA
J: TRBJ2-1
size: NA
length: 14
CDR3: CASIPRSGYDEQFF
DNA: TGTGCCAGCATACCTCGTTCGGGTTACGATGAGCAGTTCTTC

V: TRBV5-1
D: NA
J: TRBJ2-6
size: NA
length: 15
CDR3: CASSLESAGANVLTF
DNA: TGCGCCAGCAGCTTGGAAAGCGCTGGGGCCAACGTCCTGACTTTC

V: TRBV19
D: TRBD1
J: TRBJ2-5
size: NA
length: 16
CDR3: CASSVGQGALQETQYF
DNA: TGTGCCAGTAGTGTTGGACAGGGGGCGTTACAAGAGACCCAGTACTTC

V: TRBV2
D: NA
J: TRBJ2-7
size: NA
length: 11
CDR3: CASKTHYEQYF
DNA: TGTGCCAGCAAAACCCACTACGAGCAGTACTTC

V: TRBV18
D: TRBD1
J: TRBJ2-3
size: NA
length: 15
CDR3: CASSPGTGAQDTQYF
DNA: TGTGCCAGCTCACCCGGGACAGGGGCACAAGATACGCAGTATTTT

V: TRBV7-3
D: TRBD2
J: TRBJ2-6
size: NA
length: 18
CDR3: CASSPLAGGGSGANVLTF
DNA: TGTGCCAGCAGCCCTCTAGCGGGGGGCGGCTCTGGGGCCAACGTCCTGACTTTC

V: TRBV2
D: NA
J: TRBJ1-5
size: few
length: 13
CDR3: CASKINSNQPQHF
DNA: TGTGCCAGCAAGATCAATAGCAATCAGCCCCAGCATTTT

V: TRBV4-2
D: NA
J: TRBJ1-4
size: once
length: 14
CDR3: CASSQAETNEKLFF
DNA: TGTGCCAGCAGCCAAGCGGAGACTAATGAAAAACTGTTTTTT

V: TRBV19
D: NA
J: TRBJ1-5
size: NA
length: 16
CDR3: CASSLVWGRSNQPQHF
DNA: TGTGCCAGTAGCCTCGTCTGGGGCCGAAGCAATCAGCCCCAGCATTTT

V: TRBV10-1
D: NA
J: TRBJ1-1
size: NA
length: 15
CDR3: CASSSEGRTYTEAFF
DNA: TGCGCCAGCAGTTCAGAGGGGCGGACATACACTGAAGCTTTCTTT

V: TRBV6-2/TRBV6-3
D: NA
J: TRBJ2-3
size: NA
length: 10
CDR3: CASSDYTQYF
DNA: TGTGCCAGCAGTGACTATACGCAGTATTTT

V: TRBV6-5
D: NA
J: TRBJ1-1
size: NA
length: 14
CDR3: CAIGETGSLTEAFF
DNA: TGTGCCATCGGGGAAACAGGGAGTCTGACTGAAGCTTTCTTT

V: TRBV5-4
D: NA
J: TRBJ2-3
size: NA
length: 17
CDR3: CASSPGAGTGRVHTQYF
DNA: TGTGCCAGCAGCCCGGGGGCCGGGACTGGTCGTGTCCATACGCAGTATTTT

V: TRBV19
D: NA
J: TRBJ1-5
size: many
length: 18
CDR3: CASSSLNRVVSLNQPQHF
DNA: TGTGCCAGTAGTAGCTTAAACAGGGTCGTTAGCTTGAATCAGCCCCAGCATTTT

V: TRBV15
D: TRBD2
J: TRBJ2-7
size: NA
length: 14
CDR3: CATRMSGGAYEQYF
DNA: TGTGCCACCAGGATGAGCGGGGGGGCCTACGAGCAGTACTTC

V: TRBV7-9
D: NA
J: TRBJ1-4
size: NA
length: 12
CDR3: CASSPRGKKLFF
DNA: TGTGCCAGCAGCCCGAGGGGGAAAAAACTGTTTTTT

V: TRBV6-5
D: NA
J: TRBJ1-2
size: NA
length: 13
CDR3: CASSLRSDYGYTF
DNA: TGTGCCAGCAGCTTACGGAGCGATTACGGCTACACCTTC

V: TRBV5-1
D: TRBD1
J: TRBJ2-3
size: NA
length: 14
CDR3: CASSLGQVTDTQYF
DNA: TGCGCCAGCAGCCTCGGACAGGTCACAGATACGCAGTATTTT

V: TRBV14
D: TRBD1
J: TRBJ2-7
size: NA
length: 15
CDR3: CASSQMDRVFDEQYF
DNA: TGTGCCAGCAGCCAAATGGACAGGGTGTTTGACGAGCAGTACTTC

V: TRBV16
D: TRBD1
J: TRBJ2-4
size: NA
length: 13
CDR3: CASSQDRENIQYF
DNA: TGTGCCAGCAGCCAAGACAGGGAAAACATTCAGTACTTC

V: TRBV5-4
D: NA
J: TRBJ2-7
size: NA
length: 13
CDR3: CASSFFGSLEQYF
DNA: TGTGCCAGCAGCTTCTTTGGTTCCCTCGAGCAGTACTTC

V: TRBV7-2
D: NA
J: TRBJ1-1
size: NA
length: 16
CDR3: CASSLTGGRAVLGAFF
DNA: TGTGCCAGCAGTTTAACCGGAGGCAGGGCCGTCCTGGGAGCTTTCTTT

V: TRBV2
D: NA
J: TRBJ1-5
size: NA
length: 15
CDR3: CASSEVGLSNQPQHF
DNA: TGTGCCAGCAGTGAAGTGGGGTTAAGCAATCAGCCCCAGCATTTT

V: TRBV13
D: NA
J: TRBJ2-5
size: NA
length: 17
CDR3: CASSLVQSAGGQETQYF
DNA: TGTGCCAGCAGCTTAGTACAGTCTGCTGGGGGTCAAGAGACCCAGTACTTC

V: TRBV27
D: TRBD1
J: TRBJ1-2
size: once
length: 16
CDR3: CASSLISGQGARGYTF
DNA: TGTGCCAGCAGTTTAATATCAGGGCAGGGGGCTCGAGGCTACACCTTC

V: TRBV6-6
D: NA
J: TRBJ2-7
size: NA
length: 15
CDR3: CASSYSAALTYEQYF
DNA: TGTGCCAGCAGTTACTCGGCAGCCCTAACCTACGAGCAGTACTTC

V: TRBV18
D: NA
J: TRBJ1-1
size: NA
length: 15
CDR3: CASSPNKAAGTEAFF
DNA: TGTGCCAGCTCACCAAATAAGGCGGCCGGGACTGAAGCTTTCTTT

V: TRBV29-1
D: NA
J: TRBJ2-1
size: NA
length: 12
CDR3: CSVGTQLGEQFF
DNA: TGCAGCGTTGGGACTCAATTAGGTGAGCAGTTCTTC

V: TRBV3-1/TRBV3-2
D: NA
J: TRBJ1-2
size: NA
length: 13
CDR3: CASSQAGLGGYTF
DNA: TGTGCCAGCAGCCAGGCCGGGCTGGGGGGCTACACCTTC

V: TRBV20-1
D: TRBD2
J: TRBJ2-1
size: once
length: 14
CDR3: CSASGGGGYNEQFF
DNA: TGCAGTGCTAGTGGCGGGGGGGGTTACAATGAGCAGTTCTTC

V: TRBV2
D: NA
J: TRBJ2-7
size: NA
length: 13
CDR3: CASTPPYRDEQYF
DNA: TGTGCCAGCACCCCACCTTACAGGGACGAGCAGTACTTC

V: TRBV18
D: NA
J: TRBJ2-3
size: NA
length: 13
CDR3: CASSPPSTDTQYF
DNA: TGTGCCAGCTCACCCCCTAGCACAGATACGCAGTATTTT

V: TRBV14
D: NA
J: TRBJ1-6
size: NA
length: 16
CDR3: CASSQQGSAYNSPLHF
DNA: TGTGCCAGCAGCCAACAGGGGAGCGCCTATAATTCACCCCTCCACTTT

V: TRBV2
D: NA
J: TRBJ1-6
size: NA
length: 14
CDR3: CASSGPGGDSPLHF
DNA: TGTGCCAGCAGTGGGCCGGGGGGTGATTCACCCCTCCACTTT

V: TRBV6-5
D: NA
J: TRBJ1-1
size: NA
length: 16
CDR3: CASSYSADGGNTEAFF
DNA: TGTGCCAGCAGTTACTCGGCCGACGGGGGTAACACTGAAGCTTTCTTT

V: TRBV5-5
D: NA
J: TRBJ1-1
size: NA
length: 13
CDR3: CASSFGANTEAFF
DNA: TGTGCCAGCAGCTTTGGGGCCAACACTGAAGCTTTCTTT

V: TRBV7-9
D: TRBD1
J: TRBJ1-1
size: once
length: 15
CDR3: CASSSSGTGRTEAFF
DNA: TGTGCCAGCAGCTCGTCTGGGACAGGGCGGACTGAAGCTTTCTTT

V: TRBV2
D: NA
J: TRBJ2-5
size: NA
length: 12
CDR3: CASSDQGETQYF
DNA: TGTGCCAGCAGTGATCAGGGCGAGACCCAGTACTTC

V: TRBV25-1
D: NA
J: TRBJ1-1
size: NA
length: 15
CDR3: CASSAESGGWTEAFF
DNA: TGTGCCAGCAGTGCGGAGTCTGGCGGTTGGACTGAAGCTTTCTTT

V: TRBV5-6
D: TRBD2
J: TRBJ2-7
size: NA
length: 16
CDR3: CASSQTGLAGPWEQYF
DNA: TGTGCCAGCAGCCAAACGGGACTAGCAGGCCCCTGGGAGCAGTACTTC

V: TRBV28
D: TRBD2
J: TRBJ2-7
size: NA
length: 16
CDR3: CASTPAGGTTTYEQYF
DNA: TGTGCCAGCACCCCCGCAGGCGGGACTACTACCTACGAGCAGTACTTC

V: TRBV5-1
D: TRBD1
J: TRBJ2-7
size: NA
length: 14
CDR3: CASSSGTGGFEQYF
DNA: TGCGCCAGCAGCTCCGGGACAGGGGGTTTCGAGCAGTACTTC

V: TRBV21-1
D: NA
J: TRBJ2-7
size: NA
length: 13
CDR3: CASSKGTGDEQYF
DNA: TGTGCCAGCAGCAAAGGGACAGGGGACGAGCAGTACTTC